A single sample gave rise to the 8 T cell receptor beta chains below, sequenced in a study of beta chain features in type 1 diabetes. General study results and limits: Shortening of TCRB CDR3s, moderate but significant, appeared in all four CD4+ subsets of Type 1 diabetes patients.

Their cognate antigens are unknown. Investigators reverse transcribed all isolated RNA, so they sequenced expressed TCRB transcripts. Clones were read by immunoSEQ multiplex PCR, and TCRdb kept only the in-frame ones, dropping some. The sample shows hundreds of thousands of clones, around an eighth of them seen only once. Input material: naive CD4+ T cells from blood. These receptors were taken from a man between 18 and 29 years old with type 1 diabetes.

To note about this clone: Within the sample, other DNA sequences also encode this same CDR3. The J gene is TRBJ2-7, the V gene TRBV20-1; D possibly corresponds to TRBD2 (5 bases). Germline V CDR1 and CDR2: DFQATT, SNEGSKA (reference sequence). V lost 6 bases to trimming and J lost 4 bases, with 10 bases between them. The length of the CDR3 is 11 residues. The CDR3 coding sequence is TGCAGTGCCAGCGAGGGATACGAGCAGTACTTC. Encoded protein: CSASEGYEQYF.

The table lists this clone with a few counts. The same CDR3 arises from other DNA sequences in this sample as well. CDR3 DNA sequence: TGTGCCTGGAGTGTCAGGGAGAACACTGAAGCTTTCTTT. Translation: CAWSVRENTEAFF. This sequence joins TRBV30 and TRBJ1-1, with a tentative D call TRBD1 (5 bases). Germline V gene sequence: CDR1 GTSNPN, CDR2 SVGIG (reference sequence). The CDR3 has 13 residues. V dropped 0 bases and J dropped 1 base, with 6 bases sitting between them.

The chain couples TRBV7-9 to TRBJ1-1; D gene ambiguous. Germline values: CDR1 SEHNR, CDR2 FQNEAQ (reference sequence). The CDR3 loop spans 12 amino acids. Trimming took off 6 bases at V and 5 bases at J, with 10 bases between the two ends. The CDR3 here is CASSLQVTEAFF. As DNA, the CDR3 is TGTGCCAGCAGTCTTCAAGTTACTGAAGCTTTCTTT.

The V call is TRBV5-6, the J call TRBJ2-3; TRBD1 aligns across 8 bases. J gave up 0 bases and V 7 bases, and 10 bases lay outside the gene matches. Germline CDR1 reads SGHDT; CDR2 reads YYEEEE. This CDR3 contains 16 residues. CDR3 nucleotide sequence: TGTGCCAGCGGCCGGAGACAGGGGAGGAGCACAGATACGCAGTATTTT. This codes for CASGRRQGRSTDTQYF.

The rearrangement joins TRBV5-4 to TRBJ1-3, with D possibly being TRBD1 (5 bases). Trimming removed 5 bases at V and 0 bases at J, with 9 bases between. Germline-derived CDR1 and CDR2 are SGHNT and YYREEE (reference sequence). CDR3 size: 14 residues. The CDR3: CASSLQGSGNTIYF. CDR3 coding DNA: TGTGCCAGCAGTCTCCAGGGCTCTGGAAACACCATATATTTT.

Written as DNA, the CDR3 is TGTGCCAGCAGCTTAGAGGACAGTTTGAAGTTCTTC. Translating it yields CASSLEDSLKFF. V and J are TRBV7-2 and TRBJ2-1; D perhaps matches TRBD1 (6 bases). Germline V gene sequence: CDR1 SGHTA, CDR2 FQGNSA. This CDR3 contains 12 residues. The ends were cut back, 1 base at V and 14 bases at J, with 12 bases in the middle.

This clone was counted only a few times. The chain recombines TRBV6-5 with TRBJ2-2; weak D call: TRBD1 (5 bases). The CDR3 has 13 residues. The V gene lost 7 bases and the J gene lost 3 bases, with 9 bases spanning the gap. Per germline, CDR1 MNHEY and CDR2 SVGAGI. In nucleotides, the CDR3 is TGTGCCAGCACGACAGAATACACCGGGGAGCTGTTTTTT. Residues: CASTTEYTGELFF.

This clone was seen a handful of times. CDR3 protein: CASSFVGGDQPQHF. CDR3 nucleotide sequence: TGTGCCAGCAGTTTTGTCGGGGGTGATCAGCCCCAGCATTTT. The chain combines TRBV6-5 with TRBJ1-5, with D possibly being TRBD1 (5 bases). CDR1 is MNHEY and CDR2 is SVGAGI in the germline V gene. Trimming left V 4 bases short and J 5 bases short, with 12 bases between. The CDR3 runs 14 residues.